This TCR beta chain appears in the sequencing data of a study of OX40 agonist ivuxolimab in advanced cancers. The CDR3 loop spans 15 amino acids. From germline, CDR1 is LNHDA and CDR2 SQIVND (reference sequence). Trimming stripped 6 bases from V and 2 bases from J, with 14 bases between. Method: immunoSEQ multiplex PCR; TCRdb's copy keeps in-frame clones and lacks some. The data show 57,000 or so clones, about four fifths seen once. The sample here was CD4+ or CD8+ T cells sorted from blood, taken in a trial of the OX40 agonist ivuxolimab. The TCR comes from an adult with an advanced solid tumor such as melanoma, head and neck, liver or kidney cancer. This rearrangement joins TRBV19 to TRBJ1-5; D may be TRBD1 (6 bases). CDR3 sequence: CASSRGADRNQPQHF. The CDR3 bases are TGTGCCAGTAGCCGGGGGGCTGATCGCAATCAGCCCCAGCATTTT.